The T cell receptor (beta chain) under discussion was sequenced for a study of PD-1 blockade in classical Hodgkin lymphoma. Study observations and caveats: Anyone who began nivolumab under 1 year after ASCT was excluded. Reported findings placed baseline TCR diversity lower in newly diagnosed patients (compared with healthy donors).

With respect to this clone: The antigen remains undetermined.

Following autologous stem cell transplantation, relapse occurred in every patient, and exposure to brentuximab vedotin varied. Profiled with immunoSEQ multiplex PCR; TCRdb holds only in-frame clones, not every one. Here the sample spans 15,000 or so clones, 55% to 80% being singletons. Deletions cut 5 bases from V and 0 bases from J, with 7 bases between. The CDR3 runs to 13 residues. The germline V gene has CDR1 MDHEN and CDR2 SYDVKM. The rearrangement uses TRBV28 and TRBJ2-5; D is perhaps TRBD1 (5 bases). The TCR comes from a human donor with classical Hodgkin lymphoma. Sample: peripheral blood mononuclear cells (PBMCs), taken at baseline. In nucleotides, the CDR3 is TGTGCCAGCAGTGGGGCTAACCAAGAGACCCAGTACTTC. This gives the protein CASSGANQETQYF.